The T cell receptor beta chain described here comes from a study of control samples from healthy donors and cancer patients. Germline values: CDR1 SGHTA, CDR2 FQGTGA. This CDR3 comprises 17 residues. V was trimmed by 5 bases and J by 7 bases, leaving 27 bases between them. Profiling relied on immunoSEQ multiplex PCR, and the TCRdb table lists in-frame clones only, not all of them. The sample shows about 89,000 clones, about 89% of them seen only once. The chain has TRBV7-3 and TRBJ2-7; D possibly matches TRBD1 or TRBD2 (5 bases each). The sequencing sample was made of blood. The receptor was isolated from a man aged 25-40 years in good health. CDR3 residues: CASSATSGRGGGVEQYF. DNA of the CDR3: TGTGCCAGCAGCGCGACTTCGGGACGAGGCGGTGGGGTGGAGCAGTACTTC.